The clone carrying this TCR beta chain has a handful of counts. This specimen comes from a study of metastatic and nonmetastatic thyroid tumors. Germline assignment: CDR1 LNHDA and CDR2 SQIVND (reference sequence). The CDR3 spans 15 residues. The ends were cut back, 3 bases at V and 5 bases at J, with 17 bases in the middle. Patients were all untreated before their thyroid surgery. TCRdb re-called clones via MiXCR from the PCR reads. Here the sample spans approximately 20,000 clones, 28% being singletons. Sequencing was carried out using tumor tissue. J is TRBJ2-7 and V is TRBV19, with no clear D. The TCR comes from a female donor with papillary thyroid cancer or a benign thyroid nodule (not recorded which). Some clones in this sample may be carry-over from other donors' samples. The CDR3 region has the DNA TGTGCCAGTAGTATCTCTATGGCTACCCGCGACGAGCAGTACTTC. As protein: CASSISMATRDEQYF.